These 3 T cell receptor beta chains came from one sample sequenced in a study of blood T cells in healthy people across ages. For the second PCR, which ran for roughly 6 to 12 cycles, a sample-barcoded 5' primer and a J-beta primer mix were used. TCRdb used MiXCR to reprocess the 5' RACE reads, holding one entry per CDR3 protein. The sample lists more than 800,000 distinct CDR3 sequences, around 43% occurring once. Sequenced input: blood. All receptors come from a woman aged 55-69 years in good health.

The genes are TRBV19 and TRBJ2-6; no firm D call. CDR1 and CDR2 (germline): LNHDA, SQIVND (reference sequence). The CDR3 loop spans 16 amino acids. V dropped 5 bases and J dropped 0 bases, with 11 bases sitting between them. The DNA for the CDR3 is TGTGCCAGTAGTGCGCCGCTACGCTCTGGGGCCAACGTCCTGACTTTC. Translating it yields CASSAPLRSGANVLTF.

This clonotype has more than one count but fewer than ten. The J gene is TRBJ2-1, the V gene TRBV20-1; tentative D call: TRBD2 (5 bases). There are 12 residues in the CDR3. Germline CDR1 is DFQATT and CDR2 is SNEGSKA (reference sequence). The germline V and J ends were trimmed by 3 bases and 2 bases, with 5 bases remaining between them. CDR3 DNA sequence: TGCAGTGCTAGGACTACCTACAATGAGCAGTTCTTC. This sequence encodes CSARTTYNEQFF.

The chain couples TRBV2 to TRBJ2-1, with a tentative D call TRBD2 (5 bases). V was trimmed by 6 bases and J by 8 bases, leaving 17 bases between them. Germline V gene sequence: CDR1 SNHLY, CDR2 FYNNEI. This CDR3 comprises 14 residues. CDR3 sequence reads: CASSRSPLGDEQFF. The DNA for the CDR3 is TGTGCCAGCAGCCGGAGCCCCCTCGGGGATGAGCAGTTCTTC.